This T cell receptor (beta chain) emerged from a study of monozygotic twins with cystic fibrosis. Background on the study: With about 15 PCR cycles, barcoded libraries came from about 3 micrograms of fragmented DNA. Study-wide results and limits: J usage was most co-twin-similar in 8 of 16 pairs, V in 13. Monozygotic CF twin pairs shared significantly more nucleotide-identical clonotypes than unrelated CF individuals did.

TCRdb keeps only in-frame clones here, not all; method: immunoSEQ multiplex PCR. This table has about 36,000 clones, under 95% appearing once. Trimming took 8 bases from V and 4 from J, leaving 9 bases between them. CDR3 length: 13 residues. Germline V gives CDR1 SGHTA, CDR2 FQGTGA. This clone was seen a handful of times. Its matching antigen is unknown. The sequenced material came from blood. The receptor comes from a boy aged 2 to 10 with cystic fibrosis. V gene TRBV7-3 combines with J gene TRBJ2-6; D is unresolved. CDR3 loop: CASGKAGANVLTF. Here the CDR3 DNA reads TGTGCCAGCGGTAAGGCAGGGGCCAACGTCCTGACTTTC.